This is a list of T cell receptor beta chains from one sample in a study of beta chain features in type 1 diabetes. Repertoires were generated with immunoSEQ multiplex PCR, while TCRdb's copy carries only in-frame clones and drops some. Here the sample spans 330,000 or so clones, 14% being singletons. Sequencing was performed on central memory CD4+ T cells from blood. The source of these receptors is a man aged 25 to 40 in good health. Both conserved end residues are part of each CDR3. D genes are given only for firm matches. Rows give clone size only sometimes, using once, few, many, or a class for an expanded clone.

CDR3 protein: CAIGQGVADTQYF; CDR3 DNA: TGTGCCATAGGACAGGGGGTGGCAGATACGCAGTATTTT; D gene: TRBD1; V gene: TRBV10-3; clone size: NA; J gene: TRBJ2-3
CDR3 protein: CASRPGLAGGSQETQYF; CDR3 DNA: TGTGCCAGCAGGCCCGGACTAGCGGGGGGGTCCCAAGAGACCCAGTACTTC; D gene: TRBD2; V gene: TRBV5-8; clone size: NA; J gene: TRBJ2-5
CDR3 protein: CASSARRELFF; CDR3 DNA: TGTGCCAGTTCAGCGCGGCGGGAGCTGTTTTTT; D gene: NA; V gene: TRBV6-6; clone size: NA; J gene: TRBJ2-2
CDR3 protein: CASSLDFTYNSPLHF; CDR3 DNA: TGTGCCAGCAGCTTAGATTTCACCTATAATTCACCCCTCCACTTT; D gene: NA; V gene: TRBV11-2; clone size: NA; J gene: TRBJ1-6
CDR3 protein: CASSSLPGWDSSRRDTQYF; CDR3 DNA: TGTGCCAGCAGCTCCCTCCCGGGGTGGGACAGCAGTAGACGAGATACGCAGTATTTT; D gene: TRBD1; V gene: TRBV11-2; clone size: many; J gene: TRBJ2-3
CDR3 protein: CASSGSGGGKNIQYF; CDR3 DNA: TGTGCCAGCAGCGGGTCAGGGGGTGGCAAAAACATTCAGTACTTC; D gene: TRBD1; V gene: TRBV7-7; clone size: many; J gene: TRBJ2-4
CDR3 protein: CASSVGFGWENIQYF; CDR3 DNA: TGTGCCAGCAGCGTAGGGTTTGGCTGGGAAAACATTCAGTACTTC; D gene: NA; V gene: TRBV9; clone size: NA; J gene: TRBJ2-4
CDR3 protein: CASSPPGQGRGYTF; CDR3 DNA: TGTGCCAGCAGTCCACCGGGACAGGGAAGGGGCTACACCTTC; D gene: TRBD1; V gene: TRBV6-1; clone size: NA; J gene: TRBJ1-2
CDR3 protein: CASGSGQGNYNSPLHF; CDR3 DNA: TGTGCCAGCGGTTCTGGACAGGGGAACTATAATTCACCCCTCCACTTT; D gene: TRBD1; V gene: TRBV27; clone size: NA; J gene: TRBJ1-6
CDR3 protein: CASSPQAETQYF; CDR3 DNA: TGTGCCAGCAGCCCGCAGGCAGAGACCCAGTACTTC; D gene: NA; V gene: TRBV7-9; clone size: few; J gene: TRBJ2-5
CDR3 protein: CASRDYPSGNEQFF; CDR3 DNA: TGTGCCAGTCGCGACTATCCCTCGGGGAATGAGCAGTTCTTC; D gene: NA; V gene: TRBV19; clone size: few; J gene: TRBJ2-1
CDR3 protein: CASSRAGTHYNEQFF; CDR3 DNA: TGTGCCAGCAGCCGAGCCGGGACTCACTACAATGAGCAGTTCTTC; D gene: NA; V gene: TRBV13; clone size: few; J gene: TRBJ2-1
CDR3 protein: CASSPTWSQPQHF; CDR3 DNA: TGTGCCAGCAGCCCGACATGGAGTCAGCCCCAGCATTTT; D gene: NA; V gene: TRBV2; clone size: NA; J gene: TRBJ1-5
CDR3 protein: CASSLLGGDSEAFF; CDR3 DNA: TGTGCCAGCAGTTTATTAGGAGGGGACAGTGAAGCTTTCTTT; D gene: TRBD1; V gene: TRBV27; clone size: few; J gene: TRBJ1-1
CDR3 protein: CASSLRRVGELFF; CDR3 DNA: TGTGCCAGCAGTCTACGGAGGGTCGGGGAGCTGTTTTTT; D gene: NA; V gene: TRBV6-1; clone size: NA; J gene: TRBJ2-2
CDR3 protein: CASSPIAGGPDTQYF; CDR3 DNA: TGTGCCAGCAGCCCGATAGCGGGAGGGCCAGATACGCAGTATTTT; D gene: TRBD2; V gene: TRBV9; clone size: NA; J gene: TRBJ2-3
CDR3 protein: CASSYPGRGTEAFF; CDR3 DNA: TGTGCCAGCAGTTACCCCGGTCGGGGCACTGAAGCTTTCTTT; D gene: NA; V gene: TRBV6-5; clone size: few; J gene: TRBJ1-1